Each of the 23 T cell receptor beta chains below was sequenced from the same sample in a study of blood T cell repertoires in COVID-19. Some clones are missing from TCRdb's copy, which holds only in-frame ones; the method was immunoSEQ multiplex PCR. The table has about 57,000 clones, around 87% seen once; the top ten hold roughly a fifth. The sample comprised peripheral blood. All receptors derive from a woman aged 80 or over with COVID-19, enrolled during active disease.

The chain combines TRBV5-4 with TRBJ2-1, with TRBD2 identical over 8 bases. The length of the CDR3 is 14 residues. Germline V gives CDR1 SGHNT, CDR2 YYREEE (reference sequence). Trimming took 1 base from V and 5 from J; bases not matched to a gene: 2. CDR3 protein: CASSLTSGNNEQFF. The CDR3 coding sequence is TGTGCCAGCAGCTTGACTAGCGGTAACAATGAGCAGTTCTTC.

CDR3 DNA: TGTGCCAGCAGTGAACAGGGGGCAGGCGAGCAGTACTTC. Translating gives CASSEQGAGEQYF. The J gene is TRBJ2-7, the V gene TRBV2; 8 bases fit TRBD1. The CDR3 contains 13 residues. In germline, CDR1 is SNHLY, CDR2 FYNNEI. With V trimmed by 2 bases and J by 6 bases, 3 bases remained unmatched.

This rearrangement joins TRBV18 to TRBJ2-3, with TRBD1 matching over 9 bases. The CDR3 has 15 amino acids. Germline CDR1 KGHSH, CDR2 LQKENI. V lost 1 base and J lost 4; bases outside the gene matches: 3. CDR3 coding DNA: TGTGCCAGCTCACCACGGGACAGGGTGGCAGATACGCAGTATTTT. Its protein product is CASSPRDRVADTQYF.

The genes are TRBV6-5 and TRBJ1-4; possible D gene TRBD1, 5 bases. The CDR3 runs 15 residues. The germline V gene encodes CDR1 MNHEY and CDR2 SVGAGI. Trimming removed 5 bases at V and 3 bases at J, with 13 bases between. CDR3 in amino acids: CASSPQGTANEKLFF. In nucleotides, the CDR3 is TGTGCCAGCAGTCCTCAGGGTACCGCTAATGAAAAACTGTTTTTT.

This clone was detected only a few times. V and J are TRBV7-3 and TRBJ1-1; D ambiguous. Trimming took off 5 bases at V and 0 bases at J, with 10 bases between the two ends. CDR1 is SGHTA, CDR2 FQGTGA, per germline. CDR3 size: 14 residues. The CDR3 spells CASSGSALNTEAFF. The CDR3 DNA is TGTGCCAGCAGCGGCAGTGCCTTGAACACTGAAGCTTTCTTT.

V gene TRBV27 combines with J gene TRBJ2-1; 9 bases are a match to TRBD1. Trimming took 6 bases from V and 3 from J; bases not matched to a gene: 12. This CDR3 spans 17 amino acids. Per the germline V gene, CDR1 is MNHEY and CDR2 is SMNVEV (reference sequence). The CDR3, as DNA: TGTGCCAGCAGAAACAGGGGGCTCTCCCAACTCTACAATGAGCAGTTCTTC. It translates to CASRNRGLSQLYNEQFF.

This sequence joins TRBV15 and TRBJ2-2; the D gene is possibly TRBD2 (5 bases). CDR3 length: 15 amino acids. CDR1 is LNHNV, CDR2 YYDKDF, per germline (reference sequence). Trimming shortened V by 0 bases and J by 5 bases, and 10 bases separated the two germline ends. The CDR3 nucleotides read TGTGCCACCAGCAGAGACACCCCGGGGACCGGGGAGCTGTTTTTT. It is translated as CATSRDTPGTGELFF.

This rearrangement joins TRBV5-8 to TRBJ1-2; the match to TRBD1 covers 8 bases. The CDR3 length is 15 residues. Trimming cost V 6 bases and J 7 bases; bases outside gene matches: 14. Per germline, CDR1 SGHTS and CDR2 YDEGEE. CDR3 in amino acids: CASTELGTGIFGYTF. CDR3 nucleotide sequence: TGTGCCAGCACTGAATTGGGGACAGGCATTTTTGGCTACACCTTC. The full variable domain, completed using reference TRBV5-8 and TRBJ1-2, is EAGVTQSPTHLIKTRGQQATLRCSPISGHTSVYWYQQALGLGLQFLLWYDEGEERNRGNFPPRFSGRQFPNYSSELNVNALELEDSALYLCASTELGTGIFGYTFGSGTRLTVV.

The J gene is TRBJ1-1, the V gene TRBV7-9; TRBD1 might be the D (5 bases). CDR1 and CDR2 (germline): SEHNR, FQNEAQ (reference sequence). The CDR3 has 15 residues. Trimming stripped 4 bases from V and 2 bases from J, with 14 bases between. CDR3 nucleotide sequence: TGTGCCAGCAGCTCTTCCGGGGGTCCCAACACTGAAGCTTTCTTT. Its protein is CASSSSGGPNTEAFF.

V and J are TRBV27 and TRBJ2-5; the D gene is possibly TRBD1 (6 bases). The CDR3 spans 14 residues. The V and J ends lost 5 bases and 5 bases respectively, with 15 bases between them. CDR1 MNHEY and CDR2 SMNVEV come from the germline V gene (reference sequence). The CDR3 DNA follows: TGTGCCAGCAGTCAGAACAGGGTTAGGGAGACCCAGTACTTC. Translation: CASSQNRVRETQYF.

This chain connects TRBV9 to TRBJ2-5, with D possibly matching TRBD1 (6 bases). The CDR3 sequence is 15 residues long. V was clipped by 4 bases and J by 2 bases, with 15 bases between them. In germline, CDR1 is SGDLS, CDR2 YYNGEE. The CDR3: CASSPQGRKQETQYF. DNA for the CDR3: TGTGCCAGCAGCCCTCAGGGGCGAAAACAAGAGACCCAGTACTTC.

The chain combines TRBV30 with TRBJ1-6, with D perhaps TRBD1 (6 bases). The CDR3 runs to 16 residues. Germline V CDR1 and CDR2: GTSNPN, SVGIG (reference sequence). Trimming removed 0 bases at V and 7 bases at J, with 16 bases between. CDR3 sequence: CAWSVGGRGPNSPLHF. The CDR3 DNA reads TGTGCCTGGAGTGTAGGGGGGCGGGGGCCAAATTCACCCCTCCACTTT.

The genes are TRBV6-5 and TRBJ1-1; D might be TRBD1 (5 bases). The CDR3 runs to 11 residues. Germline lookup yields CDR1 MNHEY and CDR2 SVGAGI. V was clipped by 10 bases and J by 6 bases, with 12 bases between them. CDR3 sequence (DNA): TGTGCCACCGCGGGGGTCGCTGAAGCTTTCTTT. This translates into CATAGVAEAFF.

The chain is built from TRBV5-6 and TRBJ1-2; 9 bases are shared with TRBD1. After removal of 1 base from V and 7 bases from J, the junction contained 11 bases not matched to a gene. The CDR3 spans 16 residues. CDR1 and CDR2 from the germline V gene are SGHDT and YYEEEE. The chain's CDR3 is CASSLSAGQGFLGYTF. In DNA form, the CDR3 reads TGTGCCAGCAGCTTGTCCGCGGGACAGGGTTTTCTTGGCTACACCTTC.

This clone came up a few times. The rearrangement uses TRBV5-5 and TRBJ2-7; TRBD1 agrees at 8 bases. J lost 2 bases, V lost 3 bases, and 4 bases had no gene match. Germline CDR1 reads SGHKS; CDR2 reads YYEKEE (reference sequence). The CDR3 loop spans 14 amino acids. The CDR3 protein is CASSYGQGTYEQYF. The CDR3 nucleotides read TGTGCCAGCAGCTACGGACAGGGAACCTACGAGCAGTACTTC.

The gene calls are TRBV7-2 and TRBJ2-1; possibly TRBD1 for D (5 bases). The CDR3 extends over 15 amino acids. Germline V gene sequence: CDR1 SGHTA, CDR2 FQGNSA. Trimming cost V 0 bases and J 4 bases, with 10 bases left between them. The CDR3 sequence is CASSLAVGPYNEQFF. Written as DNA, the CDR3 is TGTGCCAGCAGCTTAGCAGTGGGGCCGTACAATGAGCAGTTCTTC.

The CDR3 region is CASSQPRGATATQTNQPQHF. In DNA form, the CDR3 reads TGCGCCAGCAGCCAGCCGCGGGGCGCGACAGCAACGCAGACCAATCAGCCCCAGCATTTT. The chain carries TRBV4-1 and TRBJ1-5; maybe TRBD1 (5 bases). The V end was cut by 3 bases, the J end by 3 bases, with 27 bases between. CDR3 size: 20 residues. CDR1 and CDR2 (germline): MGHRA, YSYEKL.

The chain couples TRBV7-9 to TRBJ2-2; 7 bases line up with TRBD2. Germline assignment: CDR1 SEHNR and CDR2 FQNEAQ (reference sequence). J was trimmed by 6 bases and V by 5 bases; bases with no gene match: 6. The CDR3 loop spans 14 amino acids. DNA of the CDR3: TGTGCCAGCAGCCTGGATGCGGGGGCCGGGGAGCTGTTTTTT. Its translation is CASSLDAGAGELFF.

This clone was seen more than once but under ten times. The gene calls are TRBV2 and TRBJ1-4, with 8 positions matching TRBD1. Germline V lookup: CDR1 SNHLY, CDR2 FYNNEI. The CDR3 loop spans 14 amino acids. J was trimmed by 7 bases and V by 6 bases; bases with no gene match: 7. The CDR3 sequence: CASRKDRGPEKLFF. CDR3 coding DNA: TGTGCCAGCAGGAAAGACAGGGGCCCTGAAAAACTGTTTTTT.

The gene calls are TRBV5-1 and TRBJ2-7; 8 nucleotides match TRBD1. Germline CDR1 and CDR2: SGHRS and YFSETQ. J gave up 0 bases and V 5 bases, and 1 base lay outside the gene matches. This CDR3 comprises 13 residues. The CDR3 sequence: CASRTGASYEQYF. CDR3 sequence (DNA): TGCGCCAGCAGGACAGGGGCCTCCTACGAGCAGTACTTC.

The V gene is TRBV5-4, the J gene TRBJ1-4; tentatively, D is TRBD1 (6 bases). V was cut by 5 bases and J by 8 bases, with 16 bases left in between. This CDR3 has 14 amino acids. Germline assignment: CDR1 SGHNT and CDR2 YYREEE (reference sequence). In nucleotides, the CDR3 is TGTGCCAGCAGTCCCGGGACATCCACGGAAAAACTGTTTTTT. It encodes CASSPGTSTEKLFF.

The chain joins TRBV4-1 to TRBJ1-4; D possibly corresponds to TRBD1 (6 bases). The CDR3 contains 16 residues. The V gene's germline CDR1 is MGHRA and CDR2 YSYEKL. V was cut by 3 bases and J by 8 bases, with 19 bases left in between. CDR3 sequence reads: CASSHVVRGPDEKLFF. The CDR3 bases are TGCGCCAGCAGCCACGTAGTCAGGGGACCGGACGAAAAACTGTTTTTT.

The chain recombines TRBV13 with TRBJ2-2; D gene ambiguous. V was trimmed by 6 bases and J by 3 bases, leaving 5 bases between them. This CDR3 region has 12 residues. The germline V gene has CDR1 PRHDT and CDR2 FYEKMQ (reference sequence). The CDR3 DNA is TGTGCCAGCAGACAACACACCGGGGAGCTGTTTTTT. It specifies CASRQHTGELFF.